This paragraph covers one TCR beta chain sequence. These data belong to a study of long-term antiretroviral therapy in people with HIV. The CDR3 has 13 residues. V gave up 0 bases and J gave up 7 bases, with 7 bases separating them. The germline gives CDR1 LGHNA, CDR2 YNFKEQ. Survey-level immunoSEQ v3.0 assays were run. The data were produced by immunoSEQ multiplex PCR, yet TCRdb's version contains in-frame clones alone and is incomplete. Among about 5,600 clones, about 77% were seen once, and the ten largest hold roughly 10%. This TCR was recovered from a man aged 40-49 years with HIV. Sample: unsorted PBMCs, taken 1.8 years before starting antiretroviral therapy. The V gene is TRBV4-2, the J gene TRBJ2-1; D unclear. The CDR3 DNA reads as TGTGCCAGCAGCCAAGACGAGACTAATGAGCAGTTCTTC. Its translation: CASSQDETNEQFF.